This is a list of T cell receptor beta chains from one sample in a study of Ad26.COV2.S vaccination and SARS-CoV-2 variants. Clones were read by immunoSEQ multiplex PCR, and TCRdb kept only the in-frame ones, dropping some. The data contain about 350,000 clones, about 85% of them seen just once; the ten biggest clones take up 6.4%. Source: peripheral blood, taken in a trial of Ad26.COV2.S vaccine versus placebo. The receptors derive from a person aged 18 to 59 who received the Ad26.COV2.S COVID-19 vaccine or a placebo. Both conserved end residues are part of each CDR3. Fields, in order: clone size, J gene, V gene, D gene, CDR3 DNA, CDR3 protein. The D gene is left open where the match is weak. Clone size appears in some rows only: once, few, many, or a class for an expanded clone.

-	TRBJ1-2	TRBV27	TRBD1	TGTGCCAGCAAAGAGTTTTCAGGGGGCGGACCCGGTGGCTACACCTTC	CASKEFSGGGPGGYTF
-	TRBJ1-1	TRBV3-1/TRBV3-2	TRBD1	TGTGCCAGTATGGACAGGGGGCGTTTAACTGAAGCTTTCTTT	CASMDRGRLTEAFF
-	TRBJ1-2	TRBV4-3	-	TGCGCCAGCAGCCAAGCCGAGGGCAGGGTAATCTATGGCTACACCTTC	CASSQAEGRVIYGYTF
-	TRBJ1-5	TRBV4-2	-	TGTGCCAGCAGCCAACCGGGGAAGGAGACCCAGCATTTT	CASSQPGKETQHF
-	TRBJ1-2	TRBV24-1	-	TGTGCCACCAGTGACCGACACAGTAACTATGGCTACACCTTC	CATSDRHSNYGYTF
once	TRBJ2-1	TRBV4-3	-	TGCGCCAGCAGCCAAGATGTGGCTTTTGAGCAGTTCTTC	CASSQDVAFEQFF
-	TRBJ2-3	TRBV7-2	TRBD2	TGTGCCAGCACCCCCGGCACTAGCGGCACAGATACGCAGTATTTT	CASTPGTSGTDTQYF
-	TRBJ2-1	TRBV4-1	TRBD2	TGCGCCAGCAGCCAGTTACTAGCGGGAGGGTACAATGAGCAGTTCTTC	CASSQLLAGGYNEQFF
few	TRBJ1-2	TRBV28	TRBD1	TGTGCCGTCTACAGGGGGTATGGAGGCTACACCTTC	CAVYRGYGGYTF
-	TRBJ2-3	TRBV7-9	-	TGTGCCAGCAGCTTAGGGCCCCGGGGGGCTGGCACAGATACGCAGTATTTT	CASSLGPRGAGTDTQYF
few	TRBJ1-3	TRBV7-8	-	TGTGCCAGCAGCTTTCCCGGGGAAAACACCATATATTTT	CASSFPGENTIYF
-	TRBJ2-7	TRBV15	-	TGTGCCACCAGCGATCTCACTAGCTCCTACGAGCAGTACTTC	CATSDLTSSYEQYF
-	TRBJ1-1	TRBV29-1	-	TGCAGCGTTCTCAATTCCGCGGACACTGAAGCTTTCTTT	CSVLNSADTEAFF
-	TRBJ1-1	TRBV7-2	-	TGTGCCAGCAGCGACACACTGAACACTGAAGCTTTCTTT	CASSDTLNTEAFF
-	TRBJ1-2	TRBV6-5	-	TGTGCCAGCAGTTACTTAAAGGACAAACCTAGTGGCTACACCTTC	CASSYLKDKPSGYTF
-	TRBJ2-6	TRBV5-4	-	TGTGCCAGCAGCCCATGGGGTACCGGAAAACGAAACTCTGGGGCCAACGTCCTGACTTTC	CASSPWGTGKRNSGANVLTF
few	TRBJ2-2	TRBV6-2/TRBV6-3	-	TGTGCCAGCAGCTCCCACCAGAGGGGGGGCAGGATCGGGGAGCTGTTTTTT	CASSSHQRGGRIGELFF
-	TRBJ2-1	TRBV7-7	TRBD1	TGTGCCAGCAGCCCACGGACAGGGGGATGGAATGAGCAGTTCTTC	CASSPRTGGWNEQFF
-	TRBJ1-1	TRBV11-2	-	TGTGCCAGCAGCTCCGGAAGTGGGAAGCGGAACACTGAAGCTTTCTTT	CASSSGSGKRNTEAFF
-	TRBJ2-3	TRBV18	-	TGTGCCAGCTCACCACCGGGTGGACTGACATTAGATACGCAGTATTTT	CASSPPGGLTLDTQYF
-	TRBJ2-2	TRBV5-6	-	TGTGCCAGCAGCTTATTTTCTCAGGACTACAACACCGGGGAGCTGTTTTTT	CASSLFSQDYNTGELFF
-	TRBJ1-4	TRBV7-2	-	TGTGCCAGCAGTCCTTGGGGAAGTAATGAAAAACTGTTTTTT	CASSPWGSNEKLFF
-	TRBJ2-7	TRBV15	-	TGTGCCACCAGCCCCGACCCGGATTACGAGCAGTACTTC	CATSPDPDYEQYF
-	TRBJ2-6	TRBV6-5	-	TGTGCCAGCGGAGGGGGCAGCTCTGGGGCCAACGTCCTGACTTTC	CASGGGSSGANVLTF
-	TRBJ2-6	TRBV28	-	TGTGCCAGCAGTTTATTAAGCAGCTCTGGGGCCAACGTCCTGACTTTC	CASSLLSSSGANVLTF
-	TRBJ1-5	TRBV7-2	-	TGTGCCAGCAGCTTAGGGGGTTTGGGCCAGCCCCAGCATTTT	CASSLGGLGQPQHF
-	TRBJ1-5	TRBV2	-	TGTGCCAGCAGTGAAGCGCTTTTACACCGGAGCAATCAGCCCCAGCATTTT	CASSEALLHRSNQPQHF
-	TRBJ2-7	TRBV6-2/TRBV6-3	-	TGTGCCAGCAGCTCCGACAGGTATAAATACGAGCAGTACTTC	CASSSDRYKYEQYF
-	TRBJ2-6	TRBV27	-	TGTGCCAGCCAGGGGGGAAGCTCTGGGGCCAACGTCCTGACTTTC	CASQGGSSGANVLTF
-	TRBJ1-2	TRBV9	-	TGTGCCAGCAGCGTAGAGGGAGGTCGCGGCTACACCTTC	CASSVEGGRGYTF
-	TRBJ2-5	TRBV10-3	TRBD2	TGTGCCATCAGTGAGGGCGGGAGACAAGAGACCCAGTACTTC	CAISEGGRQETQYF
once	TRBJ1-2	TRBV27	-	TGTGCCAGCAGGATGAACAGGGTTAGGGGTGGCGGGGATGGCTACACCTTC	CASRMNRVRGGGDGYTF
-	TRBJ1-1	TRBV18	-	TGTGCCAGCTCACCGTCCGGGGCGTATACTGAAGCTTTCTTT	CASSPSGAYTEAFF
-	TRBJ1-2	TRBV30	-	TGTGCCTGGAGTGCCCGAGTGGGCCTACAGGGAATCTATGGCTACACCTTC	CAWSARVGLQGIYGYTF
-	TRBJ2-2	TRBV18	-	TGTGCCAGCTCACCGTACAGAACGAACACCGGGGAGCTGTTTTTT	CASSPYRTNTGELFF
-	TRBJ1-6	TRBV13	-	TGTGCCAGCAGCTCTAGCCCTAATTCACCCCTCCACTTT	CASSSSPNSPLHF
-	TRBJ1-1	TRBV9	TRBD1	TGTGCCAGCAGCGTAGTTGCAGGACAGGGTTTTACGAACACTGAAGCTTTCTTT	CASSVVAGQGFTNTEAFF
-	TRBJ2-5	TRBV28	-	TGTGCCAGCAGTTTATCAGGATCCCAAGAGACCCAGTACTTC	CASSLSGSQETQYF
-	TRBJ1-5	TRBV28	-	TGTGCCAGCACCCTAAGTCATCAGCCCCAGCATTTT	CASTLSHQPQHF
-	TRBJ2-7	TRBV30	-	TGTGCCTGGAGTGTTGTAAACCGGGAGCAGTACTTC	CAWSVVNREQYF
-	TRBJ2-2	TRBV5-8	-	TGTGCCAGCAGCCGGGCGGGGTACACCGGGGAGCTGTTTTTT	CASSRAGYTGELFF
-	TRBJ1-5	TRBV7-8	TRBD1	TGTGCCAGCAGCCAGGGGGATCAGCCCCAGCATTTT	CASSQGDQPQHF
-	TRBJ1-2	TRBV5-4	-	TGTGCCAGCAGCTTGCTCAGGGAAGAAGGCTACACCTTC	CASSLLREEGYTF
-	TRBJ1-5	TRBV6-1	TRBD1	TGTGCCAGCAGCCGGGGACAGAGCAATCAGCCCCAGCATTTT	CASSRGQSNQPQHF
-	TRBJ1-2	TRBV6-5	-	TGTGCCAGCAGCCCAGGGAATTACGGCTACACCTTC	CASSPGNYGYTF
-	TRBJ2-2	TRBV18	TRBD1	TGTGCCAGCTCACCACAAGGACAGGGAGGTTCGGAGCTGTTTTTT	CASSPQGQGGSELFF
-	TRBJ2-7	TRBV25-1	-	TGTGCCAGCAGTGAATTCGGGGCAGAATGGTACGAGCAGTACTTC	CASSEFGAEWYEQYF
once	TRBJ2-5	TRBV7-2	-	TGTGCCAGCAGCCCACGCCAGGAGACCCAGTACTTC	CASSPRQETQYF
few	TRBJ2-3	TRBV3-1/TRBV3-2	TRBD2	TGTGCCAGCAGCCTCGACCGACAGGATGGGGCGGGAGGCCCCGAAATGGATACGCAGTATTTT	CASSLDRQDGAGGPEMDTQYF
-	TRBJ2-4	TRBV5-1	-	TGCGCCAGCAGCTTGGAGGCAGGATCGGACAAAAACATTCAGTACTTC	CASSLEAGSDKNIQYF
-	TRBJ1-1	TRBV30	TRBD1	TGTGCCTGGGGGGACAGGGGAAGAACTGAAGCTTTCTTT	CAWGDRGRTEAFF
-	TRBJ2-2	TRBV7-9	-	TGTGCCAGCAGATCCCGTCCACAGGGAGGACCGAACACCGGGGAGCTGTTTTTT	CASRSRPQGGPNTGELFF
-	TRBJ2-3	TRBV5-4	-	TGTGCCAGCAGCTTGGCCGTGGGTTCCCCGCAGGCAGATACGCAGTATTTT	CASSLAVGSPQADTQYF
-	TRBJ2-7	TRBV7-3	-	TGTGCCAGCAGCTTAACCTGGGGAGAGCAGTACTTC	CASSLTWGEQYF
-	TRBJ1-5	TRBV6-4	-	TGTGCCAGCAGTCAGGAAACTCATCAGCCCCAGCATTTT	CASSQETHQPQHF
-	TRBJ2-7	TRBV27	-	TGTGCCAGCAGTTTATGGAGGGGGTCCACCTACGAGCAGTACTTC	CASSLWRGSTYEQYF
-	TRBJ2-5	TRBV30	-	TGTGCCTGGAGTGTACTGGTTGGGGGGGCCTCGGAGACCCAGTACTTC	CAWSVLVGGASETQYF